The next 22 T cell receptor beta chains were all read from a single sample in a study of CD8 T cells in ankylosing spondylitis. Whole-study results and caveats: Blood from ankylosing spondylitis patients appeared to carry a characteristic roughly 8-variant TCR beta motif.

TCRdb called the 5' RACE reads again in MiXCR, with one record for every CDR3 protein. The table lists hundreds of thousands of distinct CDR3 sequences, about an eighth of them singletons. Antigen specificity for these receptors is unknown. Input material: blood, either unsorted or a sorted T cell fraction (not recorded which). The receptors were sampled from a male donor with ankylosing spondylitis.

This clonotype was detected only a few times. The chain carries TRBV29-1 and TRBJ1-2, with no clear D. The CDR3 extends over 11 amino acids. Germline V gives CDR1 SQVTM, CDR2 ANQGSEA. The ends were cut back, 7 bases at V and 4 bases at J, with 10 bases in the middle. Here the CDR3 DNA reads TGCAGCGCCAATCACCTCTATGGCTACACCTTC. Residues: CSANHLYGYTF.

The V call is TRBV18, the J call TRBJ2-1, with 7 bases aligning to TRBD2. CDR1 KGHSH and CDR2 LQKENI come from the germline V gene. The CDR3 is 14 residues long. J lost 6 bases, V lost 5 bases, and 7 bases had no gene match. CDR3 coding DNA: TGTGCCAGCTCATCAGGACTAGTTCCCAATGAGCAGTTCTTC. Translating it yields CASSSGLVPNEQFF.

Ten or more counts support this clonotype. This chain links TRBV20-1 with TRBJ2-1, with D tentatively TRBD1 (5 bases). V lost 8 bases, J lost 4 bases, and 15 bases lay in between. The CDR3 is 13 amino acids. Germline assignment: CDR1 DFQATT and CDR2 SNEGSKA (reference sequence). CDR3 sequence reads: CSSDSKGYNEQFF. CDR3 DNA sequence: TGCAGTTCCGACAGTAAAGGATACAATGAGCAGTTCTTC.

This clonotype was seen a few times. V usage is TRBV20-1 and J usage is TRBJ2-7; no firm D call. Germline values: CDR1 DFQATT, CDR2 SNEGSKA (reference sequence). V shed 6 bases and J shed 0 bases, with 12 bases lying between them. The CDR3 runs 13 residues. Here the CDR3 DNA reads TGCAGTGCCGACCCGACCTCCTCCTACGAGCAGTACTTC. This codes for CSADPTSSYEQYF.

This clonotype was observed a handful of times. This may be a read error, as it is one base from a much larger clone. The chain couples TRBV7-2 to TRBJ2-7, with 9 bases matching TRBD1. Germline values: CDR1 SGHTA, CDR2 FQGNSA. After removal of 2 bases from V and 4 bases from J, the junction contained 3 bases not matched to a gene. The CDR3 is 14 residues long. The CDR3 loop is CASSLNGQGYEQYF. Written as DNA, the CDR3 is TGTGCCAGCAGCTTAAACGGACAGGGGTACGAGCAGTACTTC.

This clonotype was seen a handful of times. V gene TRBV4-3 combines with J gene TRBJ1-2; D is unclear. V shed 1 base and J shed 8 bases, with 17 bases lying between them. CDR1 LGHNA and CDR2 YSLEER come from the germline V gene. The CDR3 length is 15 residues. CDR3 in amino acids: CASSQGQPSNWGYTF. The DNA for the CDR3 is TGCGCCAGCAGCCAAGGGCAGCCGTCTAATTGGGGCTACACCTTC.

This rearrangement joins TRBV28 to TRBJ1-1; D remains ambiguous. The V gene lost 5 bases and the J gene lost 1 base, with 11 bases spanning the gap. The CDR3 is made up of 14 amino acids. Germline-derived CDR1 and CDR2 are MDHEN and SYDVKM. DNA for the CDR3: TGTGCCAGCAGTCGGGATGCATCGAACACTGAAGCTTTCTTT. It codes for CASSRDASNTEAFF.

In this sample, this clonotype turned up many times. The chain has TRBV29-1 and TRBJ2-3; a weak D match, TRBD2 (5 bases). The CDR3 contains 15 residues. Germline V gene lookup returns CDR1 SQVTM and CDR2 ANQGSEA. V was clipped by 7 bases and J by 5 bases, with 22 bases between them. The DNA for the CDR3 is TGCAGCGCCCGTGGTCTCTCAACAGAGGGAGATACGCAGTATTTT. This translates into CSARGLSTEGDTQYF.

The chain has TRBV20-1 and TRBJ2-1; 14 bases line up with TRBD2. Germline CDR1 is DFQATT and CDR2 is SNEGSKA (reference sequence). The V gene end was trimmed by 5 bases and the J gene end by 1 base; junction bases not matched to a gene: 7. The CDR3 is 17 residues long. CDR3 sequence: CSAYRTSGRLSYNEQFF. As DNA, the CDR3 is TGCAGTGCTTACCGGACTAGCGGGAGGCTTTCCTACAATGAGCAGTTCTTC.

This chain connects TRBV28 to TRBJ2-3, with D unresolved. V lost 6 bases, J lost 11 bases, and 9 bases lay in between. Germline CDR1 is MDHEN and CDR2 is SYDVKM. The CDR3 extends over 10 amino acids. The CDR3 sequence: CASSGRMQYF. CDR3 bases: TGTGCCAGCAGCGGTAGGATGCAGTATTTT.

This clonotype was detected only a few times. This chain joins TRBV5-1 and TRBJ2-7; 8 nucleotides line up with TRBD2. This CDR3 has 15 amino acids. Germline V gene lookup returns CDR1 SGHRS and CDR2 YFSETQ. V lost 0 bases and J lost 7; bases outside the gene matches: 9. The CDR3 here is CASSLETGGPGEQYF. CDR3 DNA sequence: TGCGCCAGCAGCTTGGAGACGGGAGGGCCGGGGGAGCAGTACTTC.

This clonotype was recorded a few times. This chain uses TRBV29-1 with TRBJ2-7, with unresolved D. The CDR3 length is 13 residues. Germline CDR1 and CDR2: SQVTM and ANQGSEA. With 3 bases removed from V and 2 bases from J, the gap between germline ends came to 11 bases. This CDR3 reads CSVDVDGTYEQYF. In DNA form, the CDR3 reads TGCAGCGTTGACGTCGACGGTACCTACGAGCAGTACTTC.

The chain carries TRBV2 and TRBJ1-4; 7 positions agree with TRBD1. The junction had 11 bases not matched to a gene; V was cut back by 5 bases and J by 8 bases. Germline V CDR1 and CDR2: SNHLY, FYNNEI. The CDR3 is 15 residues long. CDR3 sequence reads: CASSSEGGAGEKLFF. The CDR3 DNA is TGTGCCAGCAGTTCAGAAGGGGGCGCGGGAGAAAAACTGTTTTTT.

The sample holds a few counts of this clonotype. This chain links TRBV5-1 with TRBJ1-2; unclear D gene. Germline-derived CDR1 and CDR2 are SGHRS and YFSETQ. CDR3 size: 14 residues. V dropped 0 bases and J dropped 6 bases, with 12 bases sitting between them. This CDR3 is CASSLGGYADGYTF. The DNA for the CDR3 is TGCGCCAGCAGCTTGGGCGGGTACGCCGATGGCTACACCTTC.

This clonotype was seen a handful of times. V and J are TRBV5-1 and TRBJ2-3; TRBD2 matches at 10 bases. The V and J ends lost 0 bases and 4 bases, in that order; junction bases with no gene match: 14. Germline CDR1 SGHRS, CDR2 YFSETQ. The CDR3 contains 19 residues. CDR3 coding DNA: TGCGCCAGCAGCTTGGTGGGGCTAGCGGGAGATAAGAAGGCAGATACGCAGTATTTT. It codes for CASSLVGLAGDKKADTQYF.

This clonotype occurred a few times. The chain combines TRBV6-5 with TRBJ1-2; D is possibly TRBD1 (5 bases). CDR3 length equals 15 residues. Trimming left V 0 bases short and J 6 bases short, with 14 bases between. The germline V gene encodes CDR1 MNHEY and CDR2 SVGAGI. The CDR3 loop reads CASSYSNRLGDGYTF. The CDR3 coding sequence is TGTGCCAGCAGTTACTCGAACCGTTTAGGGGATGGCTACACCTTC.

This clonotype has more than one count but fewer than ten. The chain has TRBV2 and TRBJ1-4, with D uncertain. The CDR3 runs to 12 residues. Germline assignment: CDR1 SNHLY and CDR2 FYNNEI. Between the trimmed V and J ends, which lost 3 bases and 8 bases, there was a span of 7 bases. CDR3 loop: CASSEVLEKLFF. Here the CDR3 DNA reads TGTGCCAGCAGTGAGGTTTTAGAAAAACTGTTTTTT.

J is TRBJ2-7 and V is TRBV28, with D possibly matching TRBD1 (5 bases). The V end lost 6 bases, the J end lost 4 bases, and 13 bases lay between the germline ends. CDR1 and CDR2 from the germline V gene are MDHEN and SYDVKM. The CDR3 sequence is 13 residues long. CDR3 bases: TGTGCCAGCAGCCCAGGGTCTCGGTACGAGCAGTACTTC. It yields the protein CASSPGSRYEQYF. The full variable domain, completed using reference TRBV28 and TRBJ2-7, is DVKVTQSSRYLVKRTGEKVFLECVQDMDHENMFWYRQDPGLGLRLIYFSYDVKMKEKGDIPEGYSVSREKKERFSLILESASTNQTSMYLCASSPGSRYEQYFGPGTRLTVT.

This clonotype appeared a few times. The rearrangement links TRBV7-2 to TRBJ1-2; tentatively, D is TRBD1 (5 bases). CDR1 is SGHTA, CDR2 FQGNSA, per germline. V was trimmed by 4 bases and J by 4 bases, leaving 10 bases between them. The CDR3 spans 13 residues. The CDR3 nucleotides are TGTGCCAGCAGCTCGAGGGGCGCCTATGGCTACACCTTC. Protein: CASSSRGAYGYTF. Based on the CDR3 plus reference TRBV7-2 and TRBJ1-2, the full variable domain is GAGVSQSPSNKVTEKGKDVELRCDPISGHTALYWYRQSLGQGLEFLIYFQGNSAPDKSGLPSDRFSAERTGGSVSTLTIQRTQQEDSAVYLCASSSRGAYGYTFGSGTRLTVV.

This clonotype was found many times. The CDR3 spells CSARDPTSGPTDTQYF. DNA of the CDR3: TGCAGTGCTAGAGATCCGACTAGCGGGCCCACAGATACGCAGTATTTT. The rearrangement links TRBV20-1 to TRBJ2-3; 10 positions match TRBD2. With V trimmed by 0 bases and J by 2 bases, 5 bases remained unmatched. This CDR3 is 16 amino acids long. The germline V gene encodes CDR1 DFQATT and CDR2 SNEGSKA (reference sequence).

The rearrangement joins TRBV18 to TRBJ1-2, with D hard to call. The germline V gene has CDR1 KGHSH and CDR2 LQKENI. The CDR3 runs to 16 residues. V lost 0 bases and J lost 2, with 13 bases in between. The CDR3 loop reads CASSPPGSAANYGYTF. The CDR3 DNA is TGTGCCAGCTCACCACCGGGGAGCGCTGCGAACTATGGCTACACCTTC. Supplemented by reference TRBV18 and TRBJ1-2, the full variable domain reads NAGVMQNPRHLVRRRGQEARLRCSPMKGHSHVYWYRQLPEEGLKFMVYLQKENIIDESGMPKERFSAEFPKEGPSILRIQQVVRGDSAAYFCASSPPGSAANYGYTFGSGTRLTVV.

This clonotype has only a few counts. The rearrangement joins TRBV11-2 to TRBJ1-2; D not resolved. CDR3 length: 14 amino acids. Per the germline V gene, CDR1 is SGHAT and CDR2 is FQNNGV. V was cut by 2 bases and J by 7 bases, with 14 bases left in between. CDR3: CASSLTGMASGYTF. As DNA, the CDR3 is TGTGCCAGCAGCTTAACGGGAATGGCATCTGGCTACACCTTC.